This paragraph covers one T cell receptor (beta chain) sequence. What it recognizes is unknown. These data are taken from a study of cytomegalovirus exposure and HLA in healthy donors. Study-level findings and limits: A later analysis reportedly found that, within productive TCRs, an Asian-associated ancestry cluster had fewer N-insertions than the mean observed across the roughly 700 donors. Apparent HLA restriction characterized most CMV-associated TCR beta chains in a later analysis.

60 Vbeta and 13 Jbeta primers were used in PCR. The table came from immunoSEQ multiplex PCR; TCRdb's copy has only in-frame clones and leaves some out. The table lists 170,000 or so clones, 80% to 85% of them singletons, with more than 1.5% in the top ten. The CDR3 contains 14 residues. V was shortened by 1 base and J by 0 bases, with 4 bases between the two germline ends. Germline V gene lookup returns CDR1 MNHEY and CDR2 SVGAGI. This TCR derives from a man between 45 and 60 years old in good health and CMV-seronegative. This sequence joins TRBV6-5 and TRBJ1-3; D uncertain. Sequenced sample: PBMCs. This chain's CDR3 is CASSYYGSGNTIYF. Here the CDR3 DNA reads TGTGCCAGCAGTTACTACGGCTCTGGAAACACCATATATTTT.